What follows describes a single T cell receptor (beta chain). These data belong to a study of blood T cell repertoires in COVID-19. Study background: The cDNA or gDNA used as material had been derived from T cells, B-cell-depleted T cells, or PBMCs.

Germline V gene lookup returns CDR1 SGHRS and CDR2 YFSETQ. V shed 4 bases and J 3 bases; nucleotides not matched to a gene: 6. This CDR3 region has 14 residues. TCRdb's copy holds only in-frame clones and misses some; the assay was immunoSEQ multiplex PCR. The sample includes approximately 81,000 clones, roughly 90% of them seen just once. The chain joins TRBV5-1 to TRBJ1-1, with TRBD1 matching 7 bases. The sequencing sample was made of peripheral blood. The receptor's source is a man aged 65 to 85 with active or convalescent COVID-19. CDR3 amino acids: CASSTLTGDTEAFF. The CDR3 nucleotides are TGCGCCAGCAGCACCCTAACAGGGGACACTGAAGCTTTCTTT. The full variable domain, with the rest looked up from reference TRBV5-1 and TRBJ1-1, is KAGVTQTPRYLIKTRGQQVTLSCSPISGHRSVSWYQQTPGQGLQFLFEYFSETQRNKGNFPGRFSGRQFSNSRSEMNVSTLELGDSALYLCASSTLTGDTEAFFGQGTRLTVV.